The 30 T cell receptor beta chains below come from one sample, sequenced in a study of early T cells in non-severe SARS-CoV-2 infection. TCRdb reprocessed the 5' RACE reads via MiXCR and lists one record per CDR3 protein. This repertoire shows more than 95,000 distinct CDR3 sequences, 14% to 15% found once; its top ten account for around a fifth. Sequencing was performed on whole blood. Receptors originate from an adult who was a healthcare worker with PCR-confirmed SARS-CoV-2 infection or an uninfected control (not recorded which).

The rearrangement uses TRBV9 and TRBJ2-7, with 9 bases lining up with TRBD1. Germline V gives CDR1 SGDLS, CDR2 YYNGEE. The CDR3 consists of 14 residues. J gave up 4 bases and V 7 bases, and 9 bases lay outside the gene matches. The CDR3 coding sequence is TGTGCCAGCGGGGAGGGGACAGGGACTTACGAGCAGTACTTC. It specifies CASGEGTGTYEQYF.

The V gene is TRBV7-3, the J gene TRBJ2-2, with unresolved D. V dropped 2 bases and J dropped 4 bases, with 5 bases sitting between them. Germline values: CDR1 SGHTA, CDR2 FQGTGA. CDR3 length equals 13 residues. The CDR3 nucleotides read TGTGCCAGCAGCTTATCATTCACCGGGGAGCTGTTTTTT. This codes for CASSLSFTGELFF.

This clonotype came up many times. The chain has TRBV6-1 and TRBJ1-1; D remains unclear. The germline V and J ends were trimmed by 4 bases and 0 bases, with 9 bases remaining between them. The CDR3 runs 14 residues. CDR1 and CDR2 from the germline V gene are MNHNS and SASEGT. DNA for the CDR3: TGTGCCAGCAGTGTGTCTACAGTGAACACTGAAGCTTTCTTT. Its protein is CASSVSTVNTEAFF.

J is TRBJ2-1 and V is TRBV7-8, with D perhaps matching TRBD1 (6 bases). Germline V gives CDR1 SGHVS, CDR2 FQNEAQ. The CDR3 contains 16 residues. Trimming pared 1 base from V and 0 bases from J, leaving 10 bases between. The CDR3 coding sequence is TGTGCCAGCAGCTTAGACGGCAGGGGCTCCTACAATGAGCAGTTCTTC. This translates into CASSLDGRGSYNEQFF. Full variable domain (remainder filled in from reference TRBV7-8 and TRBJ2-1): GAGVSQSPRYKVAKRGQDVALRCDPISGHVSLFWYQQALGQGPEFLTYFQNEAQLDKSGLPSDRFFAERPEGSVSTLKIQRTQQEDSAVYLCASSLDGRGSYNEQFFGPGTRLTVL.

This clonotype was detected a few times. The chain recombines TRBV6-5 with TRBJ1-1, with D possibly matching TRBD1 (5 bases). This CDR3 is built from 11 residues. The germline V gene encodes CDR1 MNHEY and CDR2 SVGAGI. V gave up 7 bases and J gave up 10 bases, with 13 bases separating them. CDR3 region: CASITGRGAFF. CDR3 coding DNA: TGTGCCAGCATCACGGGTAGGGGAGCTTTCTTT.

This clonotype has only a few counts. V usage is TRBV19 and J usage is TRBJ2-1, with D possibly TRBD2 on 6 matching bases. The germline gives CDR1 LNHDA, CDR2 SQIVND (reference sequence). Trimming left V 6 bases short and J 3 bases short, with 21 bases between. The CDR3 is made up of 17 amino acids. CDR3 coding DNA: TGTGCCAGTAGCTCTTATCAGGCCGGACTAAGCTACAATGAGCAGTTCTTC. This gives the protein CASSSYQAGLSYNEQFF.

This clonotype was seen more than once but under ten times. The chain links TRBV20-1 to TRBJ1-2, with a weak D call TRBD1 (5 bases). The CDR3 sequence is 13 residues long. Trimming took off 6 bases at V and 0 bases at J, with 11 bases between the two ends. Germline V gene sequence: CDR1 DFQATT, CDR2 SNEGSKA (reference sequence). The CDR3 spells CSAPGGANYGYTF. CDR3 in DNA: TGCAGTGCCCCTGGGGGAGCTAACTATGGCTACACCTTC.

This clonotype has a count of ten or more. The chain joins TRBV19 to TRBJ1-1; the match to TRBD1 covers 11 bases. Germline assignment: CDR1 LNHDA and CDR2 SQIVND (reference sequence). The length of the CDR3 is 15 residues. The V segment lost 5 bases and the J segment 4 bases; nucleotides outside the gene matches: 6. The CDR3 reads CASSGQGALTTEAFF. The DNA for the CDR3 is TGTGCCAGTAGTGGACAGGGGGCGCTGACCACTGAAGCTTTCTTT.

This chain uses TRBV7-2 with TRBJ2-2; D uncertain. V lost 0 bases and J 4 bases, leaving 9 bases between the germline ends. The CDR3 runs to 15 residues. Germline lookup yields CDR1 SGHTA and CDR2 FQGNSA. The CDR3 region is CASSLADKPTGELFF. CDR3 bases: TGTGCCAGCAGCTTAGCTGATAAACCCACCGGGGAGCTGTTTTTT. Supplemented by reference TRBV7-2 and TRBJ2-2, the full variable domain reads GAGVSQSPSNKVTEKGKDVELRCDPISGHTALYWYRQSLGQGLEFLIYFQGNSAPDKSGLPSDRFSAERTGGSVSTLTIQRTQQEDSAVYLCASSLADKPTGELFFGEGSRLTVL.

V usage is TRBV5-1 and J usage is TRBJ2-7, with D unresolved. The germline V gene encodes CDR1 SGHRS and CDR2 YFSETQ. The CDR3 extends over 13 amino acids. Trimming took off 0 bases at V and 2 bases at J, with 6 bases between the two ends. CDR3 nucleotides: TGCGCCAGCAGCTTGGGATCGACCTACGAGCAGTACTTC. Its translation: CASSLGSTYEQYF.

This clonotype was recorded a few times. The genes are TRBV5-1 and TRBJ2-2, with 10 bases that match TRBD2. The V gene's germline CDR1 is SGHRS and CDR2 YFSETQ. V lost 4 bases and J lost 5; bases outside the gene matches: 8. CDR3 size: 16 residues. The CDR3 protein is CASSPPTSGPTGELFF. CDR3 sequence (DNA): TGCGCCAGCAGCCCTCCGACTAGCGGGCCTACCGGGGAGCTGTTTTTT.

This clonotype was counted at least ten times. The chain is built from TRBV5-1 and TRBJ2-1; D unresolved. Deletions cut 5 bases from V and 7 bases from J, with 7 bases between. The CDR3 consists of 11 residues. The germline gives CDR1 SGHRS, CDR2 YFSETQ. Here the CDR3 DNA reads TGCGCCAGCAGATACGGGAATGAGCAGTTCTTC. This translates into CASRYGNEQFF.

This clonotype has at least ten counts. In DNA, the CDR3 is TGCGCCAGCAGCCCCCGGACAGGGGGCGATGAAAAACTGTTTTTT. This sequence encodes CASSPRTGGDEKLFF. This chain uses TRBV4-1 with TRBJ1-4; the match to TRBD1 covers 11 bases. With V trimmed by 4 bases and J by 6 bases, 4 bases remained unmatched. Germline lookup yields CDR1 MGHRA and CDR2 YSYEKL. The CDR3 sequence is 15 residues long.

The sample holds many counts of this clonotype. V is TRBV10-3 and J is TRBJ1-6; no definite D call. CDR1 is ENHRY, CDR2 SYGVKD, per germline. The ends were cut back, 10 bases at V and 10 bases at J, with 17 bases in the middle. The CDR3 covers 13 residues. The CDR3 nucleotides are TGTGCCAAATCACCGGACCTGAACTCACCCCTCCACTTT. Its translation: CAKSPDLNSPLHF.

This clonotype has only a few counts. This chain uses TRBV20-1 with TRBJ2-4; D is unresolved. Germline CDR1 and CDR2: DFQATT and SNEGSKA (reference sequence). This CDR3 has 15 residues. Trimming took 6 bases from V and 1 from J, leaving 16 bases between them. CDR3 amino acids: CSAINSQQAKNIQYF. For the CDR3, the DNA is TGCAGTGCCATAAACTCCCAGCAGGCCAAAAACATTCAGTACTTC.

This chain joins TRBV19 and TRBJ2-3; 11 nucleotides agree with TRBD2. Germline V gene lookup returns CDR1 LNHDA and CDR2 SQIVND (reference sequence). J gave up 9 bases and V 4 bases, and 6 bases lay outside the gene matches. This CDR3 comprises 14 residues. CDR3 DNA sequence: TGTGCCAGTAGTAGGGTGACTAGCGGGGAGACGCAGTATTTT. Translating it yields CASSRVTSGETQYF.

This clonotype was seen at least ten times. The chain joins TRBV13 to TRBJ1-4; TRBD1 agrees at 7 bases. CDR3 length: 14 residues. Germline V gene sequence: CDR1 PRHDT, CDR2 FYEKMQ (reference sequence). J gave up 7 bases and V 4 bases, and 6 bases lay outside the gene matches. The CDR3 DNA is TGTGCCAGCAGCTCCGACAGGGAAGGTGAAAAACTGTTTTTT. Translation: CASSSDREGEKLFF.

This clonotype has a count of ten or more. The genes are TRBV2 and TRBJ2-2, with 7 nucleotides matching TRBD1. The CDR3 has 14 residues. Trimming at V came to 6 bases and at J to 1 base, leaving 2 bases not matched to a gene. Germline V gives CDR1 SNHLY, CDR2 FYNNEI. This CDR3 reads CASRQGLNTGELFF. The CDR3 DNA sequence: TGTGCCAGCAGACAGGGGTTGAACACCGGGGAGCTGTTTTTT.

The V and J genes are TRBV9 and TRBJ2-5; a possible D gene is TRBD2 (6 bases). Germline V gene data show CDR1 as SGDLS and CDR2 as YYNGEE. V shed 0 bases and J shed 3 bases, with 6 bases lying between them. CDR3 length: 13 residues. In nucleotides, the CDR3 is TGTGCCAGCAGCGTAGCGGGGGAAGAGACCCAGTACTTC. It specifies CASSVAGEETQYF.

This clonotype was seen many times. V usage is TRBV11-2 and J usage is TRBJ2-1; TRBD2 agrees at 14 bases. There are 17 residues in the CDR3. The germline gives CDR1 SGHAT, CDR2 FQNNGV. J gave up 3 bases and V 1 base, and 2 bases lay outside the gene matches. The CDR3 bases are TGTGCCAGCAGCTTAGTAGGACTAGCGGGGGGCTACAATGAGCAGTTCTTC. Residues: CASSLVGLAGGYNEQFF.

This clonotype occurred a few times. The chain is built from TRBV30 and TRBJ1-5; D perhaps matches TRBD1 (5 bases). Trimming took off 1 base at V and 6 bases at J, with 13 bases between the two ends. Per the germline V gene, CDR1 is GTSNPN and CDR2 is SVGIG (reference sequence). The CDR3 runs 14 residues. CDR3 in DNA: TGTGCCTGGAGTGCCGGGACGACTAGTCAGCCCCAGCATTTT. It specifies CAWSAGTTSQPQHF.

The table lists this clonotype with a few counts. The V call is TRBV9, the J call TRBJ2-3; D ambiguous. This CDR3 is 13 amino acids long. V shed 4 bases and J shed 2 bases, with 8 bases lying between them. Per the germline V gene, CDR1 is SGDLS and CDR2 is YYNGEE. CDR3 DNA sequence: TGTGCCAGCAGCCCGACACACACAGATACGCAGTATTTT. Amino acid sequence: CASSPTHTDTQYF.

The chain is built from TRBV7-6 and TRBJ1-2; 8 nucleotides line up with TRBD1. CDR3 length: 13 residues. V shed 5 bases, J shed 3 bases, and the junction held 2 bases outside the gene matches. The germline CDR1 and CDR2 sequences are SGHVS and FNYEAQ. The CDR3 DNA is TGTGCCAGCAGCCCAGGGGGCGACTATGGCTACACCTTC. This sequence encodes CASSPGGDYGYTF.

V usage is TRBV3-1 and J usage is TRBJ1-3; D remains ambiguous. The CDR3 extends over 14 amino acids. CDR1 is LGHDT and CDR2 is YNNKEL in the germline V gene (reference sequence). V lost 5 bases and J 0 bases, leaving 8 bases between the germline ends. The chain's CDR3 is CASSYDGSGNTIYF. The CDR3 DNA sequence: TGTGCCAGCAGCTACGATGGCTCTGGAAACACCATATATTTT.

This chain links TRBV5-5 with TRBJ2-7, with D perhaps being TRBD1 or TRBD2 (6 bases each). Germline loops: CDR1 SGHKS, CDR2 YYEKEE (reference sequence). The V gene lost 3 bases and the J gene lost 0 bases, with 13 bases spanning the gap. The CDR3 contains 15 residues. The CDR3 nucleotides are TGTGCCAGCAGCTGGGGGGCGGGACCCTCCTACGAGCAGTACTTC. Translation gives CASSWGAGPSYEQYF.

The gene calls are TRBV12-5 and TRBJ2-7, with D perhaps matching TRBD2 (5 bases). The CDR3 totals 16 residues. Germline values: CDR1 LGHNT, CDR2 FRNRAP. V was shortened by 0 bases and J by 2 bases, with 14 bases between the two germline ends. The CDR3 DNA reads as TGTGCTAGTGGTTTGGTAGGTCAACCCGGGGCCTACGAGCAGTACTTC. It is translated as CASGLVGQPGAYEQYF.

This clonotype was seen more than once but under ten times. The genes are TRBV3-1 and TRBJ1-5, with 8 bases that match TRBD1. CDR3 length: 14 amino acids. Germline trimming cut 5 bases from V and 5 bases from J; bases unmatched to any gene: 5. From germline, CDR1 is LGHDT and CDR2 YNNKEL (reference sequence). DNA for the CDR3: TGTGCCAGCAGCTCAGGGGGCGTCTATCAGCCCCAGCATTTT. Amino acids: CASSSGGVYQPQHF.

This clonotype turned up a few times. V and J are TRBV18 and TRBJ1-2, with 7 bases lining up with TRBD1. V dropped 3 bases and J dropped 3; count of bases not matched to a gene: 1. Germline-derived CDR1 and CDR2 are KGHSH and LQKENI. The CDR3 sequence is 13 residues long. CDR3 protein: CASSPGTDYGYTF. The DNA of the CDR3 is TGTGCCAGCTCACCCGGGACAGACTATGGCTACACCTTC.

V is TRBV5-1 and J is TRBJ1-1; no firm D call. Germline V lookup: CDR1 SGHRS, CDR2 YFSETQ. V was trimmed by 0 bases and J by 0 bases, leaving 9 bases between them. The CDR3 has 15 amino acids. As DNA, the CDR3 is TGCGCCAGCAGCTTGGCGGATCTCATGAACACTGAAGCTTTCTTT. It encodes CASSLADLMNTEAFF.

This clonotype has a count of ten or more. The chain uses TRBV29-1 and TRBJ1-1; 7 nucleotides line up with TRBD1. The length of the CDR3 is 18 residues. Germline V gene sequence: CDR1 SQVTM, CDR2 ANQGSEA. Germline trimming cut 6 bases from V and 3 bases from J; bases unmatched to any gene: 22. The CDR3 region has the DNA TGCAGCGTGCTTCCCCTCGGACAGGCTCGGCGGGGGGACACTGAAGCTTTCTTT. This translates into CSVLPLGQARRGDTEAFF.